This note documents a single TCR beta chain sequence. Generated by immunoSEQ multiplex PCR, the TCRdb table keeps only in-frame clones and is missing some. Among about 55,000 clones listed, around 94% were seen once. This entry comes from a study of T cell changes during pregnancy in multiple sclerosis. This CDR3 has 9 amino acids. The specimen was CD8+ T cells from peripheral blood mononuclear cells, collected in the third trimester of pregnancy. The rearrangement uses TRBV12-2 and TRBJ2-7; TRBD2, the table's D call, was not compared with the DNA. TRBV12-2 is a known pseudogene. The source of this sequence is a female donor with multiple sclerosis, enrolled in a pregnancy study. The CDR3 reads CASLRVQYF. The CDR3 DNA reads as TGTGCAAGTCTCCGAGTGCAGTACTTC.